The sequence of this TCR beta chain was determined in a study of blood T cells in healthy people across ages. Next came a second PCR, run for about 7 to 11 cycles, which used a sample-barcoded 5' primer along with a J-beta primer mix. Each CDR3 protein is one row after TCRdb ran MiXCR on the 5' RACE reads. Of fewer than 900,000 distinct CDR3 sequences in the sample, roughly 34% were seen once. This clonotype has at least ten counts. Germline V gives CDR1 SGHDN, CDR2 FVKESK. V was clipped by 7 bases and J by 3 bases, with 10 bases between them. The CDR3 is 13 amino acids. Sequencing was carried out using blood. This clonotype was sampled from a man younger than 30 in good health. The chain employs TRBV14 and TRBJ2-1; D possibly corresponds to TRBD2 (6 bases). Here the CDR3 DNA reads TGTGCCAGCAAACACGGGGGCTACAATGAGCAGTTCTTC. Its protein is CASKHGGYNEQFF.